This T cell receptor (beta chain) was identified during a study of blood T cell repertoires in COVID-19. Profiling relied on immunoSEQ multiplex PCR, and the TCRdb table lists in-frame clones only, not all of them. The table has 56,000 or so clones, around 89% seen once. This CDR3 region has 15 residues. Trimming removed 6 bases at V and 2 bases at J, with 14 bases between. Looked up from germline, CDR1 is MNHEY and CDR2 is SVGAGI. The gene calls are TRBV6-5 and TRBJ1-5; D may be TRBD1 (6 bases). This TCR derives from a human donor in a cohort sampled during active COVID-19. Source material: peripheral blood. The CDR3 is CASRSTGFGNQPQHF. DNA for the CDR3: TGTGCCAGCAGAAGCACAGGGTTCGGCAATCAGCCCCAGCATTTT.